These T cell receptor beta chains were read from a single sample in a study of blood T cell repertoires in COVID-19. Profiling relied on immunoSEQ multiplex PCR, and the TCRdb table lists in-frame clones only, not all of them. In the table there are 68,000 or so clones, about 88% of which are singletons. The sequenced sample consisted of peripheral blood. Receptors originate from a man aged 50 to 60 with active COVID-19. The CDR3 runs from the conserved cysteine through the conserved F or W. D genes are given only for firm matches. The size field is filled for only some rows; it gives once, few, many or a size class.

J gene	D gene	clone size	V gene	CDR3 DNA	CDR3 protein
TRBJ1-6	-	-	TRBV7-6	TGTGCCAGCAGCAGACAGAATAATTCACCCCTCCACTTT	CASSRQNNSPLHF
TRBJ2-2	TRBD2	once	TRBV7-2	TGTGCCAGCAGACTAGCGGGGGCATGGGGGGAGCTGTTTTTT	CASRLAGAWGELFF
TRBJ2-2	-	-	TRBV9	TGTGCCAGCAGCCCCCGGACTCCCTCCGCCGGGGAGCTGTTTTTT	CASSPRTPSAGELFF
TRBJ2-3	TRBD2	-	TRBV13	TGTGCCAGCAGCGCCACCCCCGGGACTAGCGGGGATACGCAGTATTTT	CASSATPGTSGDTQYF
TRBJ2-1	-	-	TRBV6-5	TGTGCCAGCAAAGGACAGAACTACAATGAGCAGTTCTTC	CASKGQNYNEQFF
TRBJ2-2	-	-	TRBV7-2	TGTGCCAGCAGCTTCTACGACAGCCGGAAAAACACCGGGGAGCTGTTTTTT	CASSFYDSRKNTGELFF
TRBJ2-5	TRBD2	-	TRBV3-1/TRBV3-2	TGTGCCAGCAGCCAAGATCAGGAGCGGGGGGGCCTGGAGACCCAGTACTTC	CASSQDQERGGLETQYF
TRBJ2-1	TRBD2	-	TRBV7-2	TGTGCCAGCAGCCGCAGCACCACCCTCGGGGGGGGTGGGAATGAGCAGTTCTTC	CASSRSTTLGGGGNEQFF
TRBJ2-7	-	-	TRBV6-6	TGTGCCAGCAGTGGGGCAGGATTCTACGAGCAGTACTTC	CASSGAGFYEQYF
TRBJ1-1	-	-	TRBV24-1	TGTGCCTCCAACCCGGGGTCCACTGAAGCTTTCTTT	CASNPGSTEAFF
TRBJ1-6	TRBD1	-	TRBV25-1	TGTGCCAGCGAGCCCCAAAGGCCCGGGACAGCTAATTCACCCCTCCACTTT	CASEPQRPGTANSPLHF
TRBJ2-5	-	once	TRBV10-1	TGCGCCAGCAGTCAGGGTGTTGGAGAGACCCAGTACTTC	CASSQGVGETQYF
TRBJ1-1	-	-	TRBV5-1	TGCGCCAGCAGCTTTGGACAGCTGAACACTGAAGCTTTCTTT	CASSFGQLNTEAFF
TRBJ1-2	TRBD1	-	TRBV3-1/TRBV3-2	TGTGCCAGCAGCCCAGACAGGGGTTCAGGAGGCTACACCTTC	CASSPDRGSGGYTF
TRBJ1-3	-	-	TRBV18	TGTGCCAGCTCACCACCAGCCATGCGTGGAAACACCATATATTTT	CASSPPAMRGNTIYF
TRBJ1-5	TRBD1	-	TRBV27	TGTGCCAGCAGCCTGACAGGGGCGAGCAATCAGCCCCAGCATTTT	CASSLTGASNQPQHF
TRBJ2-1	-	-	TRBV20-1	TGCAGTGCTAGTTCGCGGAACAATGAGCAGTTCTTC	CSASSRNNEQFF
TRBJ2-1	-	-	TRBV15	TGTGCCACCAGCAGAGATTTACAGGCCTCCTACAATGAGCAGTTCTTC	CATSRDLQASYNEQFF
TRBJ1-3	-	-	TRBV3-1/TRBV3-2	TGTGCCAGCAGCCCTAGCCTCTCTGGAAACACCATATATTTT	CASSPSLSGNTIYF
TRBJ1-1	TRBD1	-	TRBV6-5	TGTGCCAGCAACAGACAGGGGGCCAACACTGAAGCTTTCTTT	CASNRQGANTEAFF
TRBJ1-6	-	-	TRBV6-5	TGTGCCAGCAGTCCCTTCGGCGGTCAGGGATCACCCCTCCACTTT	CASSPFGGQGSPLHF
TRBJ2-7	-	-	TRBV6-5	TGTGCCAGCAGCACCATTTTCAGGGGTACCTACGAGCAGTACTTC	CASSTIFRGTYEQYF
TRBJ2-3	TRBD2	-	TRBV13	TGTGCCAGCAGCTATCGACTAGCGGGCCGAAGCACAGATACGCAGTATTTT	CASSYRLAGRSTDTQYF
TRBJ2-6	-	once	TRBV4-3	TGCGCCAGCAGCCAAGATTTTTTAACAGGAGAACTTGGGGCCAACGTCCTGACTTTC	CASSQDFLTGELGANVLTF
TRBJ2-3	TRBD2	-	TRBV3-1/TRBV3-2	TGTGCCAGCAGCCAAGTAGCGGGGGCTCGCACAGATACGCAGTATTTT	CASSQVAGARTDTQYF
TRBJ2-5	TRBD1	-	TRBV5-1	TGCGCCAGCAGCCCCGGACAGGGTATTTTGGGGACCCAGTACTTC	CASSPGQGILGTQYF
TRBJ1-3	TRBD1	-	TRBV30	TGTGCCTGCTTGACAGGGGTGCGTTCGGACTCTGGAAACACCATATATTTT	CACLTGVRSDSGNTIYF
TRBJ1-4	-	-	TRBV5-1	TGCGCCAGCAGCATGACCGGGATCCTAAATGAAAAACTGTTTTTT	CASSMTGILNEKLFF
TRBJ2-7	-	-	TRBV2	TGTGCCAGCAAGCCTACGGCGGGGTGGAACTACTACGAGCAGTACTTC	CASKPTAGWNYYEQYF
TRBJ2-7	TRBD2	-	TRBV2	TGTGCCAGCAGTCTCGGACTAGCGGGCATCTACGAGCAGTACTTC	CASSLGLAGIYEQYF
TRBJ1-6	-	-	TRBV2	TGTGCCACCCGACAGAGCTCCTATAATTCACCCCTCCACTTT	CATRQSSYNSPLHF
TRBJ2-7	-	-	TRBV18	TGTGCCAGCTCACCGACCCAACTAACAGGGTTATCCTACGAGCAGTACTTC	CASSPTQLTGLSYEQYF
TRBJ2-1	-	-	TRBV11-2	TGTGCCAGCAGCTACATAAGCGGCAGTTCCTACAATGAGCAGTTCTTC	CASSYISGSSYNEQFF
TRBJ2-3	TRBD1	-	TRBV5-1	TGCGCCAGCAGCTTGGACAGGGGCTCCACAGATACGCAGTATTTT	CASSLDRGSTDTQYF
TRBJ1-2	TRBD1	few	TRBV7-2	TGTGCCAGCAGCACCAAGGGACAGGGCCCCAACTATGGCTACACCTTC	CASSTKGQGPNYGYTF
TRBJ2-3	TRBD1	-	TRBV5-4	TGTGCCAGCAGCGCCGGGACAGGTAGGGATACGCAGTATTTT	CASSAGTGRDTQYF
TRBJ1-1	-	-	TRBV7-9	TGTGCCAGCAGCTTTAGAGGACAGCAGTCTGAAGCTTTCTTT	CASSFRGQQSEAFF
TRBJ2-2	-	-	TRBV30	TGTGCCTGGAGTTTGCGGCGAACCAGCACCGGGGAGCTGTTTTTT	CAWSLRRTSTGELFF
TRBJ1-4	-	-	TRBV29-1	TGCAGCGCCCAAGCCCCGGGGGGTGAAAAACTGTTTTTT	CSAQAPGGEKLFF
TRBJ1-1	-	-	TRBV5-1	TGCGCCAGCAGCTTGACAGGGTCGAGCACTGAAGCTTTCTTT	CASSLTGSSTEAFF
TRBJ2-7	TRBD1	-	TRBV4-1	TGCGCCAGCAGCCACCCGGACAGGGGTTATGGCGAGCAGTACTTC	CASSHPDRGYGEQYF
TRBJ2-6	-	-	TRBV11-2	TGTGCCAGCAGCTTCTACGGGGGTTCCGGGGCCAACGTCCTGACTTTC	CASSFYGGSGANVLTF
TRBJ1-2	-	-	TRBV12-3/TRBV12-4	TGTGCCAGCAGTTTTTCACAAAACTATGGCTACACCTTC	CASSFSQNYGYTF
TRBJ1-4	-	-	TRBV10-3	TGTGCCATCAGTGTTGGCCCTTCGGAAAAACTGTTTTTT	CAISVGPSEKLFF
TRBJ1-3	-	-	TRBV7-2	TGTGCCAGCAGCTTAGCTGGGGGGTTTGGAAACACCATATATTTT	CASSLAGGFGNTIYF
TRBJ2-5	-	-	TRBV9	TGTGCCAGCAGCGGGGCAGCCCAAGAGACCCAGTACTTC	CASSGAAQETQYF
TRBJ1-4	TRBD1	-	TRBV29-1	TGCAGCGCTCGGACAGGGGGTAATGAAAAACTGTTTTTT	CSARTGGNEKLFF
TRBJ1-2	TRBD1	-	TRBV5-1	TGCGCCAGCAGCTTATCAGGGGGCAACTATGGCTACACCTTC	CASSLSGGNYGYTF
TRBJ2-2	-	-	TRBV18	TGTGCCAGCTCACCAAGGCAGGGTAGCACCGGGGAGCTGTTTTTT	CASSPRQGSTGELFF